This T cell receptor beta chain is from a study of CD8+ T cells in alopecia areata. Study-wide background: Those treated were given oral tofacitinib at 5 to 10 mg twice daily.

The treatment denotes: oral pan-JAK inhibitor, 5-10 mg twice daily. Both peripheral blood and punch biopsies of lesional scalp skin were obtained from patients who had alopecia areata. This clone was recorded a few times. Its specificity is not known. Broader study findings: Scalp clonality, along with expanded CD8+ clones among the top 100, was significantly decreased by tofacitinib.

Following RNA extraction, reverse transcription yielded cDNA that acted as the sequencing template. Produced via immunoSEQ multiplex PCR; TCRdb's table is partial and in-frame only. The table has 120,000 or so clones, around 60% seen once; the top ten hold around 5.7%. The sample in question was CD4+ T cells sorted from blood, obtained at week 4, from a patient treated with tofacitinib. This TCR was recovered from a human donor with alopecia areata.

The CDR3 sequence: CASSAPPWETQYF. CDR3 coding DNA: TGCGCCAGCAGTGCCCCCCCTTGGGAGACCCAGTACTTC. This rearrangement joins TRBV5-1 to TRBJ2-5; D gene ambiguous. This CDR3 is built from 13 residues. Germline assignment: CDR1 SGHRS and CDR2 YFSETQ. V lost 5 bases to trimming and J lost 5 bases, with 13 bases between them.